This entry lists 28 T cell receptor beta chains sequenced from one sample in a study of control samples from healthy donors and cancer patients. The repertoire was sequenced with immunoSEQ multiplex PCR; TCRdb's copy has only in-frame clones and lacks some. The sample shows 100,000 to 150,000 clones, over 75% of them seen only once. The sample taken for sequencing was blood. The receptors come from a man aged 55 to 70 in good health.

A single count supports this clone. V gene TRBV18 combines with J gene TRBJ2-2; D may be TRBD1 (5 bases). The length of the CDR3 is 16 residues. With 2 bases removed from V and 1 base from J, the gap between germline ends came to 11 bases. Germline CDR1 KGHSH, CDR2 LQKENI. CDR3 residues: CASSPIGGQNTGELFF. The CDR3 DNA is TGTGCCAGCTCACCAATTGGTGGACAGAACACCGGGGAGCTGTTTTTT.

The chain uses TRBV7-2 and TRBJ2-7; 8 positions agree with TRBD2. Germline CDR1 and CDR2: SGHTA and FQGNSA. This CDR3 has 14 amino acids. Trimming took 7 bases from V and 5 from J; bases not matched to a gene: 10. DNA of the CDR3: TGTGCCAGCACCCTCCGGGGGGGGTCGAACGAGCAGTACTTC. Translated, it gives CASTLRGGSNEQYF. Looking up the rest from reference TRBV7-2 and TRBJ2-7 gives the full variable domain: GAGVSQSPSNKVTEKGKDVELRCDPISGHTALYWYRQSLGQGLEFLIYFQGNSAPDKSGLPSDRFSAERTGGSVSTLTIQRTQQEDSAVYLCASTLRGGSNEQYFGPGTRLTVT.

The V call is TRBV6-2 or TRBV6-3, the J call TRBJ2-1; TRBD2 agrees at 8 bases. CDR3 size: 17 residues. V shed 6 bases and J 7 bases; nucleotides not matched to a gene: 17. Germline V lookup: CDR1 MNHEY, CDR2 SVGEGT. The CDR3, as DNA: TGTGCCAGCAGCTCCCGGGAGGGTTTCGTTTCCAGGAATGAGCAGTTCTTC. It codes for CASSSREGFVSRNEQFF.

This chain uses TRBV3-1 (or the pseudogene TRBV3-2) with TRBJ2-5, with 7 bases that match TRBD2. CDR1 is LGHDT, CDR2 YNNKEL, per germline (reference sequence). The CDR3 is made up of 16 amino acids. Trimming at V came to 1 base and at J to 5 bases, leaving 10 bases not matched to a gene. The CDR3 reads CASSQVAEGEGETQYF. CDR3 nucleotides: TGTGCCAGCAGCCAAGTGGCCGAAGGGGAGGGGGAGACCCAGTACTTC.

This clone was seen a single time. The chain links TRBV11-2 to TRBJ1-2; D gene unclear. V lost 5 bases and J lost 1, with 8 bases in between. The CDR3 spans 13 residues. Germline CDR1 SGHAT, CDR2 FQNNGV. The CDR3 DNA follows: TGTGCCAGCAGCCCCCGAATTAACTATGGCTACACCTTC. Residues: CASSPRINYGYTF.

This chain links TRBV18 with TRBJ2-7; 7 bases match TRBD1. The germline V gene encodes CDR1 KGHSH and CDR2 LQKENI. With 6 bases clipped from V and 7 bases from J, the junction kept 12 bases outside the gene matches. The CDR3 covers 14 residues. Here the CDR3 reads CASSPGQTLGEQYF. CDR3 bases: TGTGCCAGCTCCCCGGGACAGACCCTGGGGGAGCAGTACTTC.

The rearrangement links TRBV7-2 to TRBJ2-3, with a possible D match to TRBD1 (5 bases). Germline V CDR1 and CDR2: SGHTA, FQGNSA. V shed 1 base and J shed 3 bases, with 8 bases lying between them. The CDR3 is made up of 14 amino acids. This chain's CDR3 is CASSLDTGTDTQYF. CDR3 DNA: TGTGCCAGCAGCTTAGATACAGGTACAGATACGCAGTATTTT.

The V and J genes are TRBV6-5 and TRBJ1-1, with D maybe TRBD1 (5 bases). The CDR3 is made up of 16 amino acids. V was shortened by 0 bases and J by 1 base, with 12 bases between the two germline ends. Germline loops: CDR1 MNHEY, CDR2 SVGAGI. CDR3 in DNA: TGTGCCAGCAGTTACTCGAACTCGGGGGGGAACACTGAAGCTTTCTTT. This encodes CASSYSNSGGNTEAFF.

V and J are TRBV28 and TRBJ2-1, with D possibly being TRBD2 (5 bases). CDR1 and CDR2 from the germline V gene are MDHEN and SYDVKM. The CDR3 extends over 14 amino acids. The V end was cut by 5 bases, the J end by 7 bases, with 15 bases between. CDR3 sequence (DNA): TGTGCCAGCAGTCCCCTCGGGAAGCCAAATGAGCAGTTCTTC. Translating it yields CASSPLGKPNEQFF.

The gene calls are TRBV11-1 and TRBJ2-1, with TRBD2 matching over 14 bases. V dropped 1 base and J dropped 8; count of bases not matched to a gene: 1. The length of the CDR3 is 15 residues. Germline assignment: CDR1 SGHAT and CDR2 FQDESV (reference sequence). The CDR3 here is CASSLGLAGGYEQFF. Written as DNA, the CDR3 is TGTGCCAGCAGCTTAGGACTAGCGGGGGGGTATGAGCAGTTCTTC.

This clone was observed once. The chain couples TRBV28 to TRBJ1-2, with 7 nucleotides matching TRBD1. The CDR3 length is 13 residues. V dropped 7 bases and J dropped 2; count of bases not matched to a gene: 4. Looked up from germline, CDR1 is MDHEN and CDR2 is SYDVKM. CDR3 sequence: CASKTGNNYGYTF. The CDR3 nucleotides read TGTGCCAGCAAGACAGGGAACAACTATGGCTACACCTTC.

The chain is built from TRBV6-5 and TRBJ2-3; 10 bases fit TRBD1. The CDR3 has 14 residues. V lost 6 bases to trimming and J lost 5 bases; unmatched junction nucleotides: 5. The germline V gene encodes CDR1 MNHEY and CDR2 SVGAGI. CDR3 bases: TGTGCCAGCAGAAGACAGGGGGCGGGAGATACGCAGTATTTT. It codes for CASRRQGAGDTQYF.

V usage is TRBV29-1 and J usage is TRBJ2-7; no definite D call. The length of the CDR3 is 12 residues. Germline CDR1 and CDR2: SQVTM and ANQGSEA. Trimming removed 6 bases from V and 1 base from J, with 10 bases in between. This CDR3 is CSVKLGSYEQYF. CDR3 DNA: TGCAGCGTCAAACTGGGGTCCTACGAGCAGTACTTC.

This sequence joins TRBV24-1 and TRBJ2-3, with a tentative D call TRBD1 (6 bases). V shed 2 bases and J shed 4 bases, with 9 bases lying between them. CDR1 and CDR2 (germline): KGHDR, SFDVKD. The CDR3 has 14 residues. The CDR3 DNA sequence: TGTGCCACCAGTGATTCCACAGGGTCAGATACGCAGTATTTT. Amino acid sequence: CATSDSTGSDTQYF.

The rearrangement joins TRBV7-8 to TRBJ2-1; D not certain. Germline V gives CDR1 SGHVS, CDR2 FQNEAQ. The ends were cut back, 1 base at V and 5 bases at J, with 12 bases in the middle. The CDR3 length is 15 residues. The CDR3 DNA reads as TGTGCCAGCAGCTTAGATTCCTTTACACACAATGAGCAGTTCTTC. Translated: CASSLDSFTHNEQFF.

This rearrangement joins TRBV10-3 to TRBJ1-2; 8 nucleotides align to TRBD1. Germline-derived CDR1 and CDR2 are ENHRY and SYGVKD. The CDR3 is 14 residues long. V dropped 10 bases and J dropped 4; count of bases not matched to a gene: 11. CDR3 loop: CATRADRGSYGYTF. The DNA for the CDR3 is TGTGCCACGAGGGCTGACAGGGGATCCTATGGCTACACCTTC.

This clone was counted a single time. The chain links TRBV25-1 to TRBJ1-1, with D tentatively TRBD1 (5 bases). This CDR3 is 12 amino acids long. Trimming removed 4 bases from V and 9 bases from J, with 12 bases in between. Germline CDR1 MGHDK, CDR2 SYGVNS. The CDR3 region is CASSGGAGQAFF. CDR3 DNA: TGTGCCAGCAGTGGCGGGGCAGGCCAAGCTTTCTTT.

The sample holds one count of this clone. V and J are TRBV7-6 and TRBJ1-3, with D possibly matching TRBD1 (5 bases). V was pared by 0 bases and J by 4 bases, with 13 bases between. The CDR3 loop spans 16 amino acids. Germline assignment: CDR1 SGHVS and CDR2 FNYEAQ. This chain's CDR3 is CASSLAGVRGGNTIYF. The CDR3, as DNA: TGTGCCAGCAGCTTAGCGGGCGTTCGGGGGGGAAACACCATATATTTT.

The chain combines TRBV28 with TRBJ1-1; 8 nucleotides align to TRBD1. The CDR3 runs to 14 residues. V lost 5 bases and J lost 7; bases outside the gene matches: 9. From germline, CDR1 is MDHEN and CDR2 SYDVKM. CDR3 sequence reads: CASSPHDRGLEAFF. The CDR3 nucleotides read TGTGCCAGCAGTCCCCACGACAGGGGTCTTGAAGCTTTCTTT. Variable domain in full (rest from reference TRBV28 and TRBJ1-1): DVKVTQSSRYLVKRTGEKVFLECVQDMDHENMFWYRQDPGLGLRLIYFSYDVKMKEKGDIPEGYSVSREKKERFSLILESASTNQTSMYLCASSPHDRGLEAFFGQGTRLTVV.

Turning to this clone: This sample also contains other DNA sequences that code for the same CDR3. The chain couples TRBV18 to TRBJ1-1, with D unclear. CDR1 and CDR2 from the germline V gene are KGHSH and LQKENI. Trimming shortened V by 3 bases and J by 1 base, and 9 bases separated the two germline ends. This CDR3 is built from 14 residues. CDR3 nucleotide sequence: TGTGCCAGCTCACCTAGCGCGCGGAACACTGAAGCTTTCTTT. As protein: CASSPSARNTEAFF. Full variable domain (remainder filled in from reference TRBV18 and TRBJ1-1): NAGVMQNPRHLVRRRGQEARLRCSPMKGHSHVYWYRQLPEEGLKFMVYLQKENIIDESGMPKERFSAEFPKEGPSILRIQQVVRGDSAAYFCASSPSARNTEAFFGQGTRLTVV.

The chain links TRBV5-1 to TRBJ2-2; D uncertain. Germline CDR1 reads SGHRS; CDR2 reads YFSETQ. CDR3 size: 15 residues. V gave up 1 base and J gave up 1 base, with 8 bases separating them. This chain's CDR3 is CASSLIQLNTGELFF. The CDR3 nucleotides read TGCGCCAGCAGCTTGATCCAGCTGAACACCGGGGAGCTGTTTTTT. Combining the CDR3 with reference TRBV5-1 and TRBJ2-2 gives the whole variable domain KAGVTQTPRYLIKTRGQQVTLSCSPISGHRSVSWYQQTPGQGLQFLFEYFSETQRNKGNFPGRFSGRQFSNSRSEMNVSTLELGDSALYLCASSLIQLNTGELFFGEGSRLTVL.

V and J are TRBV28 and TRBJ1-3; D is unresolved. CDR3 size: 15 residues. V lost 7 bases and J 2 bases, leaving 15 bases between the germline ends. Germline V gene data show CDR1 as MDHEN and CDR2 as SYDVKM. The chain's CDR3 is CASTPGRWAGNTIYF. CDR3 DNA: TGTGCCAGCACCCCCGGGCGCTGGGCTGGAAACACCATATATTTT.

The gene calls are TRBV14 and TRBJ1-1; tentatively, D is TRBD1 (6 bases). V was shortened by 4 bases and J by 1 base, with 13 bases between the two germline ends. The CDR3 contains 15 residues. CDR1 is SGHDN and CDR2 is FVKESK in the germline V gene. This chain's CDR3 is CASSLQGWGNTEAFF. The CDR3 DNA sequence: TGTGCCAGCAGCCTACAGGGATGGGGGAACACTGAAGCTTTCTTT.

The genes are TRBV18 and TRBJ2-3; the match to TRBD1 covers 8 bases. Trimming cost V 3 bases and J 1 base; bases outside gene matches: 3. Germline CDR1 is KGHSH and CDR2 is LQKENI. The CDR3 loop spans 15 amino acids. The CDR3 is CASSPKTGGTDTQYF. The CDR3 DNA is TGTGCCAGCTCACCTAAGACAGGGGGCACAGATACGCAGTATTTT.

CDR3 amino acids: CATSGFGRDQPQHF. The DNA for the CDR3 is TGTGCCACCAGTGGTTTCGGACGGGATCAGCCCCAGCATTTT. The J gene is TRBJ1-5, the V gene TRBV24-1; the D is unclear. Germline V gene lookup returns CDR1 KGHDR and CDR2 SFDVKD. The V gene lost 5 bases and the J gene lost 5 bases, with 12 bases spanning the gap. CDR3 length equals 14 residues.

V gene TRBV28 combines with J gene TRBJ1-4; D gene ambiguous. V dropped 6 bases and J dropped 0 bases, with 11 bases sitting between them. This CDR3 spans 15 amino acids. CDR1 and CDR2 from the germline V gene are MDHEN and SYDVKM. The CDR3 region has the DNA TGTGCCAGCAGACAGAACGGTGCAACTAATGAAAAACTGTTTTTT. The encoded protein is CASRQNGATNEKLFF.

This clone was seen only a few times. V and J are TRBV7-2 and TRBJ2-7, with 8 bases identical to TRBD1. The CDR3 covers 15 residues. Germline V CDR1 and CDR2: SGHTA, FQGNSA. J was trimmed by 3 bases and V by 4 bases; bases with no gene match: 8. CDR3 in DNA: TGTGCCAGCAGCTCAGGGAATGGACAGGGCTACGAGCAGTACTTC. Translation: CASSSGNGQGYEQYF.

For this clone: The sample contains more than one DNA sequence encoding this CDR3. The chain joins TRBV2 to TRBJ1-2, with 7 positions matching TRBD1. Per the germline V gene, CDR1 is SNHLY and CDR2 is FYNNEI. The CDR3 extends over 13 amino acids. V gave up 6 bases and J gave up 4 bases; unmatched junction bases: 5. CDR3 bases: TGTGCCAGCAGCCCGGACAGGTCCTATGGCTACACCTTC. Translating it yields CASSPDRSYGYTF.